The text below deals with one TCR beta chain. The sample is drawn from a study of blood T cell repertoires in COVID-19. Study-wide background: The United States, Italy and Spain were the sources of the acute and convalescent COVID-19 samples. The cDNA or gDNA used as material had been derived from T cells, B-cell-depleted T cells, or PBMCs.

Followed longitudinally, the Seattle patients had been enrolled during active infection. The CDR3 contains 13 residues. With 3 bases removed from V and 11 bases from J, the gap between germline ends came to 14 bases. CDR1 and CDR2 (germline): SGHRS, YFSETQ. TCRdb keeps only in-frame clones here, not all; method: immunoSEQ multiplex PCR. The sample contains around 290,000 clones, 86% of which appear only once. Sequences were obtained from peripheral blood. The chain combines TRBV5-1 with TRBJ1-4; D call uncertain. The clonotype was recovered from a woman in her 70s with COVID-19, enrolled during active disease. CDR3 loop: CASSSGSVGKLFF. The CDR3 bases are TGCGCCAGCAGCTCCGGAAGCGTCGGTAAACTGTTTTTT.